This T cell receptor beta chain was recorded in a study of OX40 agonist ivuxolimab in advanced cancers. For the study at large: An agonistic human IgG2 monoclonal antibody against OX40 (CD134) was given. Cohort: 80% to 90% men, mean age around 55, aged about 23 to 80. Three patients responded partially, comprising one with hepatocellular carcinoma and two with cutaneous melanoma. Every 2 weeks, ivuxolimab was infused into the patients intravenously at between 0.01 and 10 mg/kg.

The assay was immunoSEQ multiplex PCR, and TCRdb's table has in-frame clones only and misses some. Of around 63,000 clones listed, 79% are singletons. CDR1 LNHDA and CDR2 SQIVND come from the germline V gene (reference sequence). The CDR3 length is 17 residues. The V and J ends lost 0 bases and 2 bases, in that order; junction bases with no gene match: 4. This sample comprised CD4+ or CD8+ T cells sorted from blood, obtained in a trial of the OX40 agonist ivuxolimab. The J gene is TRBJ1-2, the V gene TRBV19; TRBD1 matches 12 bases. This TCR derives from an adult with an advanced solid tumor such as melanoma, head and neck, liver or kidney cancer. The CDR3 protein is CASSIDPGTGGNYGYTF. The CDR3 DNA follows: TGTGCCAGTAGTATAGACCCGGGGACAGGGGGCAACTATGGCTACACCTTC.